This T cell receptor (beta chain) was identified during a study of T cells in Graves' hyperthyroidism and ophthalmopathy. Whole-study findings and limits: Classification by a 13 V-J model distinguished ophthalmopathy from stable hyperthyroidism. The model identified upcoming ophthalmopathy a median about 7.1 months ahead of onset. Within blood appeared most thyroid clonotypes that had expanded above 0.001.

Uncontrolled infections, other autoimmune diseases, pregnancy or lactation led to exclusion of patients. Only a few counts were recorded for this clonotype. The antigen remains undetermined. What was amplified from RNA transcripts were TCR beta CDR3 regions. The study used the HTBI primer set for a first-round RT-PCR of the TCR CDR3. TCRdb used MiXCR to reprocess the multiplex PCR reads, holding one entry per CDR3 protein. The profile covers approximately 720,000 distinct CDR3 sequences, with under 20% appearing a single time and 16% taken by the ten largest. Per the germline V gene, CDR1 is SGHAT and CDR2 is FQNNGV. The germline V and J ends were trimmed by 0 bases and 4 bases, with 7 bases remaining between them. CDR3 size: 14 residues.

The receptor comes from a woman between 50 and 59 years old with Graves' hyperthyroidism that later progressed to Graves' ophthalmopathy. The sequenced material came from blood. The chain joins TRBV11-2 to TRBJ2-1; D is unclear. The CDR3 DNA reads TGTGCCAGCAGCTTAGATCTGGGGTACAATGAGCAGTTCTTC. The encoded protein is CASSLDLGYNEQFF.